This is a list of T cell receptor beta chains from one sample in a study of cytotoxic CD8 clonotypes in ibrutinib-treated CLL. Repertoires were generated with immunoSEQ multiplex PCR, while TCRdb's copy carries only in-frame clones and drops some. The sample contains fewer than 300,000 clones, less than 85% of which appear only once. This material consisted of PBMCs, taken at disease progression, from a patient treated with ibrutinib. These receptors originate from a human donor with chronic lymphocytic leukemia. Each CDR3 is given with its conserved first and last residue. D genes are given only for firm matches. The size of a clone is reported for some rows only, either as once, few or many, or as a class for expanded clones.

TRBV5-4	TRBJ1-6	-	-	TGTGCCAGCAGCTTGTCCAGGAGGTTTTCACCCCTCCACTTT	CASSLSRRFSPLHF
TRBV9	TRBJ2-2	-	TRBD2	TGTGCCAGCAGCGTAGCTAGGCTAGCGGGAGGGCCGCGCACCGGGGAGCTGTTTTTT	CASSVARLAGGPRTGELFF
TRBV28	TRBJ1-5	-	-	TGTGCCAGCAGTTTACAGGGGAAACATCAGCCCCAGCATTTT	CASSLQGKHQPQHF
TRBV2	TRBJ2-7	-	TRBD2	TGTGCCACACTAGCGGGAAACGAGCAGTACTTC	CATLAGNEQYF
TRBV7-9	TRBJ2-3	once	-	TGTGCCAGCAGCTCCCGACAGGAGTTCACAGATACGCAGTATTTT	CASSSRQEFTDTQYF
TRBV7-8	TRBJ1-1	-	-	TGTGCCAGCAGCTTAGGGTTTGCCAGCACTGAAGCTTTCTTT	CASSLGFASTEAFF
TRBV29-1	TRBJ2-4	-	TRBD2	TGCAGCGTTGGGGGGGAGGGCATTCAGTACTTC	CSVGGEGIQYF
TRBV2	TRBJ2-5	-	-	TGTGCCAGCAGTGATGGTAGCAGGTGGGAGACCCAGTACTTC	CASSDGSRWETQYF
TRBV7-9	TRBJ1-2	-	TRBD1	TGTGCCAGCAGCTCGACCGGACAGGGGAACTATGGCTACACCTTC	CASSSTGQGNYGYTF
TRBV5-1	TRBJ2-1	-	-	TGCGCCAGCAGCTTGGGGTTTGGCAGCCCGAGCTCCTACAATGAGCAGTTCTTC	CASSLGFGSPSSYNEQFF
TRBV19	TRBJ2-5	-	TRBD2	TGTGCCACCGCGGGGGGGGCACGGGAGACCCAGTACTTC	CATAGGARETQYF
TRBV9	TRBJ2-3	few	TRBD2	TGTGCCAGCAGCGTAGAGGGACTAGCGGGAGCAGCAGATACGCAGTATTTT	CASSVEGLAGAADTQYF
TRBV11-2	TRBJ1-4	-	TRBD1	TGTGCCAGCAGCGTTACAGGGGAATTTGAAAAACTGTTTTTT	CASSVTGEFEKLFF
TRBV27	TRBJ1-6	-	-	TGTGCCAGCAGTTTCGGCAGGCCCTATAATTCACCCCTCCACTTT	CASSFGRPYNSPLHF
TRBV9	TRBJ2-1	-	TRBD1	TGTGCCAGCAACCCATCACCGGGACAGTTATACAATGAGCAGTTCTTC	CASNPSPGQLYNEQFF
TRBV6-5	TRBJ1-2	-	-	TGTGCCAGCAGTTACTCGAACAGGGCTATATATGGCTACACCTTC	CASSYSNRAIYGYTF
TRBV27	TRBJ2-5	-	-	TGTGCCAGCAGTCCGCGTGACCAACGGCAAGAGACCCAGTACTTC	CASSPRDQRQETQYF
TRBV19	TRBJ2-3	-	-	TGTGCCAGTAGTATAATTGTCGGTACAGATACGCAGTATTTT	CASSIIVGTDTQYF
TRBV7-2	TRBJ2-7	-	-	TGTGCCAGCAGCTTAGGGTTTCTCCGGGACACATACGAGCAGTACTTC	CASSLGFLRDTYEQYF
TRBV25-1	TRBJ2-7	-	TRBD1	TGTGCCACCCGGGACAGGGCCTACGAGCAGTACTTC	CATRDRAYEQYF
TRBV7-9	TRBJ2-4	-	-	TGTGCCAGCAGGCCCCTCCCCAAATTTGTAGCCAAAAACATTCAGTACTTC	CASRPLPKFVAKNIQYF
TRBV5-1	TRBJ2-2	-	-	TGCGCCAGCAGCTTGTCCCCCCCAGGGTTCACCGGGGAGCTGTTTTTT	CASSLSPPGFTGELFF
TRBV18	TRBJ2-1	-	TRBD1	TGTGCCAGCTCCACCAGGACAGGGGAGTTATCCCAGTTCTTC	CASSTRTGELSQFF
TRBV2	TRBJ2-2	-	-	TGTGCCAGCAGCATTCTCCCGGACACCGGGGAGCTGTTTTTT	CASSILPDTGELFF
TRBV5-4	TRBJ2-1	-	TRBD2	TGTGCCAGCAGCTTGGTGGCTAGCGGGGGTCCCTACAATGAGCAGTTCTTC	CASSLVASGGPYNEQFF
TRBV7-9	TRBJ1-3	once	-	TGTGCCAGCAGCTCGGCCCTGGGCTCCTCTGGAAACACCATATATTTT	CASSSALGSSGNTIYF
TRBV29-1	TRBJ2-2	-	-	TGCAGCGTTGTGGTCGGCACCGGGGAGCTGTTTTTT	CSVVVGTGELFF
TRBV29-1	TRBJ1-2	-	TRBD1	TGCAGCGTTGGGGACAGGGGGTACTATGGCTACACCTTC	CSVGDRGYYGYTF
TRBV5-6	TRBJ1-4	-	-	TGTGCCAGCAGCTTGGGTGGGGCTTATCTAAATGAAAAACTGTTTTTT	CASSLGGAYLNEKLFF
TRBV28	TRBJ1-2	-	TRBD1	TGTGCCAGCAGTTTAATCAGACAGGGGGCGGGAGGCTACACCTTC	CASSLIRQGAGGYTF
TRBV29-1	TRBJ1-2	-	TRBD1	TGCAGCGTTGGGGGGACAGGGGGCTCCGCTAACTATGGCTACACCTTC	CSVGGTGGSANYGYTF
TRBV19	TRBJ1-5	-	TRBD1	TGTGCCAGTAGTATAGTTTGGGAGGGGGCAAGTCAGCCCCAGCATTTT	CASSIVWEGASQPQHF
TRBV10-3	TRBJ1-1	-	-	TGTGCCATCTGCGAATTCGGACAGAACACTGAAGCTTTCTTT	CAICEFGQNTEAFF
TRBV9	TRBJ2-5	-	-	TGTGCCAGCAGCACTCAGGGGTTGGTAGAGACCCAGTACTTC	CASSTQGLVETQYF
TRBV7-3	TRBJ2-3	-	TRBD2	TGTGCCAGCAGCCGGGGGACTAGCCGACAAGATACGCAGTATTTT	CASSRGTSRQDTQYF
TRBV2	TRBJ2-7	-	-	TGTGCCAGCAGCCAAGAGACCTACGAGCAGTACTTC	CASSQETYEQYF
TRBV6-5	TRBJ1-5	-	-	TGTGCCAGCAGACAAGGGGGGGACAATCAGCCCCAGCATTTT	CASRQGGDNQPQHF
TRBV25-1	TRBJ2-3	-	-	TGTGCCAGCAGTGGCTGGACCTCAGATACGCAGTATTTT	CASSGWTSDTQYF
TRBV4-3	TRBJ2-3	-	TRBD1	TGCGCCAGCAGCCAAGAGACCAGGGGGCCTGTCACAGATACGCAGTATTTT	CASSQETRGPVTDTQYF
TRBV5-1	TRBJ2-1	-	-	TGCGCCAGCAGATGGACGGACAGCATATTCAATGAGCAGTTCTTC	CASRWTDSIFNEQFF
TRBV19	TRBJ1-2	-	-	TGTGCCAGTGCCGGGACCGATAACTATGGCTACACCTTC	CASAGTDNYGYTF
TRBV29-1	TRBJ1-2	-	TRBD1	TGCAGCGTTAGGATTTCGGGACAGGGAAATGGCTACACCTTC	CSVRISGQGNGYTF
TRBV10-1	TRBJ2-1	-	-	TGCGCCAGCAGTGATCTAGGGCAGGGTGTCAATGAGCAGTTCTTC	CASSDLGQGVNEQFF
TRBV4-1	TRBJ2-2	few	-	TGCGCCAGCAGCCAGGTCGGGGAAACCGGGGAGCTGTTTTTT	CASSQVGETGELFF
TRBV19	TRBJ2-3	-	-	TGTGCCAGTAGTAGGAACAGGGCCCGGGTAGGAGATACGCAGTATTTT	CASSRNRARVGDTQYF
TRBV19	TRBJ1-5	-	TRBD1	TGTGCCAGTGGACCGGGGACAGGAAGGCGTATTTTTGCCCAGCCCCAGCATTTT	CASGPGTGRRIFAQPQHF
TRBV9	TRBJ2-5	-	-	TGTGCCAGCAGCGGAAGGAGGGAGACCCAGTACTTC	CASSGRRETQYF
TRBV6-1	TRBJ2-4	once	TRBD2	TGTGCCAGCAGTGAAGGAGCGGGACTATTTTCATTAAACATTCAGTACTTC	CASSEGAGLFSLNIQYF
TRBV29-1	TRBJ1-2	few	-	TGCAGCTCGAAGGCTGGCTACACCTTC	CSSKAGYTF
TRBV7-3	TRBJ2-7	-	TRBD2	TGTGCCAGCAGCTTACCCTTAGCGGGGGACTCCTACGAGCAGTACTTC	CASSLPLAGDSYEQYF
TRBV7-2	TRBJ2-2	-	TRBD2	TGTGCCAGCAGCTTAGTTGGGTTAGCGGGAACCGGGGAGCTGTTTTTT	CASSLVGLAGTGELFF